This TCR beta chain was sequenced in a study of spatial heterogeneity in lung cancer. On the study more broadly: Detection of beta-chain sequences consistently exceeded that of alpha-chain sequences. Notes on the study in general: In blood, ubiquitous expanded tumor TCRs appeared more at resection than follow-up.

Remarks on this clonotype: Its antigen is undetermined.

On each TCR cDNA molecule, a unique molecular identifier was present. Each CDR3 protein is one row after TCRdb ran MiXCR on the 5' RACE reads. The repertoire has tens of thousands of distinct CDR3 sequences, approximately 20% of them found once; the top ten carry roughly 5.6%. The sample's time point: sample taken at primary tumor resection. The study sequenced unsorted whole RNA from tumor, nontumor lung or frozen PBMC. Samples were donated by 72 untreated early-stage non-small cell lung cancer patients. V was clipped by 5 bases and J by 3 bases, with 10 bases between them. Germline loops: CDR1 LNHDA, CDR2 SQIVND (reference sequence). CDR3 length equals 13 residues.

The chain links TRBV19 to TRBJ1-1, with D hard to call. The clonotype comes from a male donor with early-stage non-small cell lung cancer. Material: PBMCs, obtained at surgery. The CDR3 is CASSRRADTEAFF. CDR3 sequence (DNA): TGTGCCAGTAGTCGGCGGGCGGACACTGAAGCTTTCTTT.